This TCR beta chain was recorded in a study of OX40 agonist ivuxolimab in advanced cancers. The table came from immunoSEQ multiplex PCR; TCRdb's copy has only in-frame clones and leaves some out. The table has under 75,000 clones, about 93% seen once. The CDR3 extends over 10 amino acids. The sample consisted of CD4+ or CD8+ T cells sorted from blood, taken in a trial of the OX40 agonist ivuxolimab. The TCR originated in an adult with an advanced solid tumor such as melanoma, head and neck, liver or kidney cancer. The chain joins TRBV21-1 to TRBJ2-5. TRBV21-1 is described as a pseudogene. The CDR3 is CASGQETQYF. For the CDR3, the DNA is TGTGCCAGCGGTCAAGAGACCCAGTACTTC.